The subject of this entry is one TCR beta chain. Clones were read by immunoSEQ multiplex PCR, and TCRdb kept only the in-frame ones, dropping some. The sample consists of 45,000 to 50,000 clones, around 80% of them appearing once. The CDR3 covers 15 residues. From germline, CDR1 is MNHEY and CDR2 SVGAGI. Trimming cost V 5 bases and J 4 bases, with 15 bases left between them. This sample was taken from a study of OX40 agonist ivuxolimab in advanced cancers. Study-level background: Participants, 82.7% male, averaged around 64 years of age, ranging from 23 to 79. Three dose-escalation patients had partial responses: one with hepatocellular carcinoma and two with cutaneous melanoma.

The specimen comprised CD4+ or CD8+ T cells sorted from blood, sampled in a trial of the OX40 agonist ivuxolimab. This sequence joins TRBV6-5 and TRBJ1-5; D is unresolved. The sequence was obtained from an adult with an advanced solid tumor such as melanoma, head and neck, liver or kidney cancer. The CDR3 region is CASSRYGDANQPQHF. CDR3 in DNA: TGTGCCAGCAGTCGCTACGGGGATGCGAATCAGCCCCAGCATTTT.